The 8 T cell receptor beta chains listed next were all sequenced from one sample in a study of blood T cell repertoires in COVID-19. The table came from immunoSEQ multiplex PCR; TCRdb's copy has only in-frame clones and leaves some out. The repertoire holds about 180,000 clones, with about 81% as singletons. The sample taken for sequencing was peripheral blood. The source is a woman aged 70 to 79 with acute or convalescent COVID-19.

This clone was counted a few times. This rearrangement joins TRBV3-1 (or the pseudogene TRBV3-2) to TRBJ1-5, with 9 bases fitting TRBD1. Germline trimming cut 4 bases from V and 6 bases from J; bases unmatched to any gene: 13. This CDR3 contains 17 residues. Germline CDR1 and CDR2: LGHDT and YNNKEL (reference sequence). DNA for the CDR3: TGTGCCAGCAGCCCCCGGGCGACAGGGGGTATCGGTCAGCCCCAGCATTTT. It codes for CASSPRATGGIGQPQHF.

V is TRBV7-2 and J is TRBJ1-2, with 9 positions matching TRBD1. The CDR3 loop spans 16 amino acids. V gave up 5 bases and J gave up 6 bases; unmatched junction bases: 13. CDR1 is SGHTA and CDR2 is FQGNSA in the germline V gene. DNA for the CDR3: TGTGCCAGCAGCCCCGGGACAGGGTCTTTGGTAAATGGCTACACCTTC. Translated, it gives CASSPGTGSLVNGYTF.

The chain employs TRBV7-9 and TRBJ1-1; 7 bases match TRBD1. Trimming removed 4 bases from V and 8 bases from J; junction bases left unmatched: 7. The CDR3 has 13 residues. Looked up from germline, CDR1 is SEHNR and CDR2 is FQNEAQ (reference sequence). The CDR3: CASSSRPGQEAFF. The CDR3 region has the DNA TGTGCCAGCAGCTCACGGCCGGGACAGGAAGCTTTCTTT.

V usage is TRBV19 and J usage is TRBJ1-2, with TRBD1 matching over 7 bases. CDR3 length equals 17 residues. CDR1 and CDR2 from the germline V gene are LNHDA and SQIVND (reference sequence). Trimming cost V 5 bases and J 5 bases; bases outside gene matches: 17. CDR3 in DNA: TGTGCCAGTAGTCCGCCGCTGGAGGGACAGTACCATTATGGCTACACCTTC. Translating gives CASSPPLEGQYHYGYTF.

The chain recombines TRBV19 with TRBJ2-7; D is undetermined. The CDR3 contains 14 residues. Trimming took off 0 bases at V and 0 bases at J, with 6 bases between the two ends. In germline, CDR1 is LNHDA, CDR2 SQIVND (reference sequence). CDR3 sequence (DNA): TGTGCCAGTAGTATAGATGCCAGCTCCTACGAGCAGTACTTC. This sequence encodes CASSIDASSYEQYF. Variable domain in full (rest from reference TRBV19 and TRBJ2-7): DGGITQSPKYLFRKEGQNVTLSCEQNLNHDAMYWYRQDPGQGLRLIYYSQIVNDFQKGDIAEGYSVSREKKESFPLTVTSAQKNPTAFYLCASSIDASSYEQYFGPGTRLTVT.

This chain joins TRBV5-4 and TRBJ2-3, with D perhaps TRBD2 (6 bases). The CDR3 covers 14 residues. With 9 bases removed from V and 1 base from J, the gap between germline ends came to 15 bases. CDR1 is SGHNT, CDR2 YYREEE, per germline (reference sequence). CDR3: CATYPGGRTDTQYF. The CDR3 bases are TGTGCCACCTACCCCGGGGGTCGCACAGATACGCAGTATTTT.

The chain has TRBV12-1 and TRBJ2-7; TRBD2 is taken as the D call from the table, unchecked against the DNA. TRBV12-1 is a known pseudogene. The CDR3 length is 14 residues. The CDR3 nucleotides read TGTGCCAGCAGCTTTTTGAGGGCCGGGTACGAGCAGTACTTC. Amino acids: CASSFLRAGYEQYF.

This sequence joins TRBV7-9 and TRBJ2-2; 7 bases line up with TRBD1. Looked up from germline, CDR1 is SEHNR and CDR2 is FQNEAQ (reference sequence). The CDR3 is 15 amino acids. After removal of 4 bases from V and 4 bases from J, the junction contained 6 bases not matched to a gene. The CDR3 spells CASSSATGSTGELFF. CDR3 coding DNA: TGTGCCAGCAGCTCAGCGACAGGGAGCACCGGGGAGCTGTTTTTT.